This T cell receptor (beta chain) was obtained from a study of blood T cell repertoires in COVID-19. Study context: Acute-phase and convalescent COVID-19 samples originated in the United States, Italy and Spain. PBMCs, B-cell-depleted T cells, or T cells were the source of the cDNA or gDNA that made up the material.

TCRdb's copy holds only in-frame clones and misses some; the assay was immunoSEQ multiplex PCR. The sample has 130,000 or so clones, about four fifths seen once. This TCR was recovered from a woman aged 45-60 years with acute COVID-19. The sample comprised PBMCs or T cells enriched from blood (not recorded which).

DNA of the CDR3: TGTGCCTGGAGTCTGAGAAGCAATCAGCCCCAGCATTTT. It codes for CAWSLRSNQPQHF. V is TRBV30 and J is TRBJ1-5; D gene ambiguous. The CDR3 length is 13 residues. Trimming took off 2 bases at V and 1 base at J, with 6 bases between the two ends. The germline V gene encodes CDR1 GTSNPN and CDR2 SVGIG (reference sequence).